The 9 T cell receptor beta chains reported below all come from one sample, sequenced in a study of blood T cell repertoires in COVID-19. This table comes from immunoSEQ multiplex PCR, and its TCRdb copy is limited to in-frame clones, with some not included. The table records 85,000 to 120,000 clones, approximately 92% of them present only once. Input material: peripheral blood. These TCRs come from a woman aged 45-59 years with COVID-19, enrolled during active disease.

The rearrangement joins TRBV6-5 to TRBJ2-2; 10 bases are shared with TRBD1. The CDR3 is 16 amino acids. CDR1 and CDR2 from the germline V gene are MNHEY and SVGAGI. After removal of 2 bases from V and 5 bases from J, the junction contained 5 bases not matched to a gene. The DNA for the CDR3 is TGTGCCAGCAGTTACACGTGGGACAGGGGAACCGGGGAGCTGTTTTTT. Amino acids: CASSYTWDRGTGELFF.

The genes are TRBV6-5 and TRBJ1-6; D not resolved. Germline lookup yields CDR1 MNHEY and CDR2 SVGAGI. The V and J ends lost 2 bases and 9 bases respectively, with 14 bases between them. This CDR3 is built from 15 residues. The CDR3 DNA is TGTGCCAGCAGTTACAGTGGGAGGGAAGGTTCACCCCTCCACTTT. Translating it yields CASSYSGREGSPLHF.

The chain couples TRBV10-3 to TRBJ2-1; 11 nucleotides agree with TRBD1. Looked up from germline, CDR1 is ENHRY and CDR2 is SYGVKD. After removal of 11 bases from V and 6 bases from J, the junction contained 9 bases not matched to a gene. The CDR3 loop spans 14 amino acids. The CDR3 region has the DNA TGTGCCTCCTGGGACAGGGGGTCCGGCAATGAGCAGTTCTTC. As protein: CASWDRGSGNEQFF.

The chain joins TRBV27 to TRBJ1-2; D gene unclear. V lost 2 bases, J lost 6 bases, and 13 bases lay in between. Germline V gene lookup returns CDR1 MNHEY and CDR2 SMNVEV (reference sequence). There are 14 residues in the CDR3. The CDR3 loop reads CASSLREGRNGYTF. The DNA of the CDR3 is TGTGCCAGCAGTTTACGCGAAGGGAGGAATGGCTACACCTTC.

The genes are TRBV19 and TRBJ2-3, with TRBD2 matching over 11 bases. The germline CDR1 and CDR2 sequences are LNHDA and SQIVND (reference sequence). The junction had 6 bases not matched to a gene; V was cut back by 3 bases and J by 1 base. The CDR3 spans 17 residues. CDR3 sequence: CASSILAGGLGTDTQYF. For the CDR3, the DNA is TGTGCCAGTAGTATCCTAGCGGGGGGCCTAGGCACAGATACGCAGTATTTT.

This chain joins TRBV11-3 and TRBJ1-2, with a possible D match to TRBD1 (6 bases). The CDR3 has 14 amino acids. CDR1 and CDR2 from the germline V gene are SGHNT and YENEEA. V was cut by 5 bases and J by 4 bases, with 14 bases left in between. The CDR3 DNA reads TGTGCCAGCAGCCCTTCCAGGGGTTCCTATGGCTACACCTTC. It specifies CASSPSRGSYGYTF.

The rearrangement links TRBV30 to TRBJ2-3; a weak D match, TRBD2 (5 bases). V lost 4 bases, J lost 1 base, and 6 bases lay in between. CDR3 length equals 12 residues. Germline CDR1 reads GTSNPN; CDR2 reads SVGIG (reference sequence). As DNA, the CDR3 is TGTGCCTGGAATAGCGGCACAGATACGCAGTATTTT. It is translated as CAWNSGTDTQYF.

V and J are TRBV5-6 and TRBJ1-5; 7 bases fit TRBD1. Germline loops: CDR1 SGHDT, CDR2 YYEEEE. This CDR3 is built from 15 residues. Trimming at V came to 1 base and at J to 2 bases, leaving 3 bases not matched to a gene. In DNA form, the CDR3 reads TGTGCCAGCAGCTTGAGACAGGGAGGCAATCAGCCCCAGCATTTT. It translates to CASSLRQGGNQPQHF.

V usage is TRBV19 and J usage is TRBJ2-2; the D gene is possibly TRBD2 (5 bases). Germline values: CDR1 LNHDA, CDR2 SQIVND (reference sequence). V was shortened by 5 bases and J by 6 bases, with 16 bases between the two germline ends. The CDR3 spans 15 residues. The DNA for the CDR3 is TGTGCCAGTAGTGGAAAGGCCCGGGGTCCCGGGGAGCTGTTTTTT. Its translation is CASSGKARGPGELFF.